The sample holds one count of the clone carrying this T cell receptor beta chain. Its antigen is undetermined. The CDR3 spans 24 residues. The germline V gene encodes CDR1 MNHEY and CDR2 SMNVEV (reference sequence). The J segment lost 0 bases and the V segment lost 3 bases, leaving 22 bases of the junction unmatched. Healthy donors had no documented immune events, such as infections, while sampled. Generated by immunoSEQ multiplex PCR, the TCRdb table keeps only in-frame clones and is missing some. Among about 97,000 clones, 88% were seen once, and the ten largest hold over 12%. The data were obtained in a study of identifying expanded T cells in peripheral blood. General study results and limits: Clone count variance between roughly two-week samples rose with total template count. Differentially abundant clones: 1 to 1.5 between replicates, 16.4 at around 14 days, less than 20 at four.

The clonotype was recovered from a person between 18 and 75 years old in good health. The V gene is TRBV27, the J gene TRBJ2-6, with 11 bases fitting TRBD2. The sequenced sample was blood. CDR3 in amino acids: CASSFPGTDQLAGADSSGANVLTF. The CDR3 DNA is TGTGCCAGCAGTTTTCCCGGGACGGATCAACTAGCGGGAGCCGATAGCTCTGGGGCCAACGTCCTGACTTTC.